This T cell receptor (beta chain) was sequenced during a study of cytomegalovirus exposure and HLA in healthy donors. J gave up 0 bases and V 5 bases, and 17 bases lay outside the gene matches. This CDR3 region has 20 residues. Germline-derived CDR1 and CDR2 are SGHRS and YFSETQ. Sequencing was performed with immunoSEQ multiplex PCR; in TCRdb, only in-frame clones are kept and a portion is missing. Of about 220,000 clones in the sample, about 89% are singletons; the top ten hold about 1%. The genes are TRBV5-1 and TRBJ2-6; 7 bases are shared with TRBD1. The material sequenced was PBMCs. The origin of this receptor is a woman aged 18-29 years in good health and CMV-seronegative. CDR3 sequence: CASRLIPLTGSGSGANVLTF. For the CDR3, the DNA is TGCGCCAGCAGACTGATCCCACTGACAGGGTCCGGCTCTGGGGCCAACGTCCTGACTTTC.